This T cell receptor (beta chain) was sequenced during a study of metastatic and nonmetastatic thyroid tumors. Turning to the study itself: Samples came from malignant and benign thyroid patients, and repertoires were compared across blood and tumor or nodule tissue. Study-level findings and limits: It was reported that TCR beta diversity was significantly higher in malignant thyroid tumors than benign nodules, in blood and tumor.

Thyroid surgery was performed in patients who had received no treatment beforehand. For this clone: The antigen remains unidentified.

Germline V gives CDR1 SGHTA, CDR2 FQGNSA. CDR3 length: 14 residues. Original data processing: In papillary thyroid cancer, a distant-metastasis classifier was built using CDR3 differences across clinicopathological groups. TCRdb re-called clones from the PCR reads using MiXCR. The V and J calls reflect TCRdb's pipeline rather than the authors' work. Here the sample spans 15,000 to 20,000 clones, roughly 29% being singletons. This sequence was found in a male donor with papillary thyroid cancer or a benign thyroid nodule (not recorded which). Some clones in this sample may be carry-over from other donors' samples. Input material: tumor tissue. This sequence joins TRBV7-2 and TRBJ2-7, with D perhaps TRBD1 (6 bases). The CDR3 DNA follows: TGTGACTGCATCCCAACATGGGGGCCAGGGGAGCAGTACTTC. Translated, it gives CDCIPTWGPGEQYF. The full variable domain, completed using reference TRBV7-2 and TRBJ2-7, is GAGVSQSPSNKVTEKGKDVELRCDPISGHTALYWYRQSLGQGLEFLIYFQGNSAPDKSGLPSDRFSAERTGGSVSTLTIQRTQQEDSAVYLCDCIPTWGPGEQYFGPGTRLTVT.